The clone carrying this T cell receptor (beta chain) has more than one count but fewer than ten. The V and J ends lost 4 bases and 6 bases, in that order; junction bases with no gene match: 9. The length of the CDR3 is 15 residues. Germline CDR1 reads SGHTS; CDR2 reads YDEGEE. One entry per CDR3 protein, called by TCRdb with MiXCR from the RT-PCR reads. The data show almost 700,000 distinct CDR3 sequences, with more than 13% seen just once and about 3.6% held by the top ten. The sample was memory CD4+ T cells from blood. The rearrangement links TRBV5-8 to TRBJ2-1; 8 bases map to TRBD2. The source is a female donor in good health, serving as a healthy control. The CDR3 region has the DNA TGTGCCAGCAGCGCCTGGACTAGCTGGAGCAATGAGCAGTTCTTC. This sequence encodes CASSAWTSWSNEQFF.